A single T cell receptor (beta chain) is shown here with its context. Germline-derived CDR1 and CDR2 are LNHNV and YYDKDF (reference sequence). V was shortened by 5 bases and J by 4 bases, with 12 bases between the two germline ends. The length of the CDR3 is 14 residues. TCR beta CDR3 sequences were amplified from RNA transcripts. During a first-round RT-PCR of the TCR CDR3, the HTBI primer set was used. TCRdb reprocessed the multiplex PCR reads with MiXCR, giving one entry per CDR3 protein. Counted here are some 350,000 distinct CDR3 sequences, less than 20% occurring once; the ten biggest clones make up about 30%. The hyperthyroidism patients had all been newly diagnosed, and their disease duration was under 2 months. Their ages ranged from 18 to 65 years. PBMCs were collected from a roughly 10 ml volume of fresh peripheral blood. The data are from a study of T cells in Graves' hyperthyroidism and ophthalmopathy.

The receptor's source is a woman in her late teens or twenties with Graves' hyperthyroidism that later progressed to Graves' ophthalmopathy. Sequencing input: blood. The rearrangement uses TRBV15 and TRBJ2-1; D not resolved. CDR3 sequence (DNA): TGTGCCACCAGCGGCCTAGACAATTACAATGAGCAGTTCTTC. This codes for CATSGLDNYNEQFF.